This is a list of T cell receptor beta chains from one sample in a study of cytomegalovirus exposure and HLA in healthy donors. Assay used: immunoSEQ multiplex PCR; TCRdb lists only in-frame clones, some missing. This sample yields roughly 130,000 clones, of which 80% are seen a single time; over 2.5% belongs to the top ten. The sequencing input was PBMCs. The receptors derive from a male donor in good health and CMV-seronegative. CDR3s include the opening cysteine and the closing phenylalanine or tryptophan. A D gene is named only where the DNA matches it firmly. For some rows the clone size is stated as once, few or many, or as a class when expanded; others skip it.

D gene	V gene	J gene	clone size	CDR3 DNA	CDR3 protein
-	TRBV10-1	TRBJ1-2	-	TGCGCCAGCAGTGAGTCGCCAGGGGATGGCTACACCTTC	CASSESPGDGYTF
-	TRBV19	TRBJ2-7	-	TGTGCCAGTAGTAAGGCAGGGGAGATTGACGAGCAGTACTTC	CASSKAGEIDEQYF
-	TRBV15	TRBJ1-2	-	TGTGCCACCAGCAGAGGGGGGGGGCAATCGGAAGGCTACACCTTC	CATSRGGGQSEGYTF
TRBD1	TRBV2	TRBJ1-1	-	TGTGCCAGCGTCTTGGGACAGGGGTCCACTGAAGCTTTCTTT	CASVLGQGSTEAFF
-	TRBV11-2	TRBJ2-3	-	TGTGCCAGCAGCTTAGATCCTGGGAGAGACACAGATACGCAGTATTTT	CASSLDPGRDTDTQYF
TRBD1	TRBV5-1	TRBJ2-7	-	TGCGCCAGCAGCTTTCCCCCTTCGCCGGGACAGGACTCCTACGAGCAGTACTTC	CASSFPPSPGQDSYEQYF
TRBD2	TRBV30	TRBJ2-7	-	TGTGCCCTGGAGTATGGGCTAGCGGGTGCCGAGCCCTACGAGCAGTACTTC	CALEYGLAGAEPYEQYF
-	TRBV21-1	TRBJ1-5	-	TGTGCCAGCACTATATCCCGAGAGGTAGATAGCAATCAGCCCCAGCATTTT	CASTISREVDSNQPQHF
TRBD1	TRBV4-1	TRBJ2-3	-	TGCGCCAGCAGCCATGACAGGGTAGATACGCAGTATTTT	CASSHDRVDTQYF
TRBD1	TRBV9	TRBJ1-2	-	TGTGCCAGCAGCGTAGGACTAGGGACAGGGTTTGGCTACACCTTC	CASSVGLGTGFGYTF
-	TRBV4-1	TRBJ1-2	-	TGCGCCAGCAGCCAAGATCCCAGGGGCGGCTACACCTTC	CASSQDPRGGYTF
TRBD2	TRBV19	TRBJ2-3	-	TGTGCCAGTACTAGCGGACACACAGATACGCAGTATTTT	CASTSGHTDTQYF
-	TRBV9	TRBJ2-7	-	TGTGCCAGCAGCGTAGGGGAGGGGGGGGGTCCCTACGAGCAGTACTTC	CASSVGEGGGPYEQYF
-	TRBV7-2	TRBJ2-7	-	TGTGCCAGCAGCTCTTTCTCCTACGAGCAGTACTTC	CASSSFSYEQYF
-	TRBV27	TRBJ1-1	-	TGTGCCAGCAGTTTAGGCAGGGTGGGAACTGAAGCTTTCTTT	CASSLGRVGTEAFF
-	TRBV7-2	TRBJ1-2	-	TGTGCCAGCAGCTTGGACAGTAACTATGGCTACACCTTC	CASSLDSNYGYTF
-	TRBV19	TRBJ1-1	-	TGTGCCAGTAGTTCCCCAACAGTGTACACTGAAGCTTTCTTT	CASSSPTVYTEAFF
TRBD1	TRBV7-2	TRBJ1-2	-	TGTGCCAGCAGCCTCTATTCGACAGGGATGCCTAACTATGGCTACACCTTC	CASSLYSTGMPNYGYTF
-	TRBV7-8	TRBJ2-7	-	TGTGCCAGCAGCATTCGGACAGCCGCCTACGAGCAGTACTTC	CASSIRTAAYEQYF
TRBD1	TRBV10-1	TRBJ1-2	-	TGCGCCAGCAGTGAGAGGGACAGCTTCGGCTACACCTTC	CASSERDSFGYTF
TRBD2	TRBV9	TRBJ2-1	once	TGTTCTTCGGGACTAGCGGCCCCTGCGGCCTACAATGAGCAGTTCTTC	CSSGLAAPAAYNEQFF
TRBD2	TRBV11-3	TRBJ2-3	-	TGTGCCAGCAGCCCAGGCACAGGGATAGGACTAGCGGGAGAAGCAGATACGCAGTATTTT	CASSPGTGIGLAGEADTQYF
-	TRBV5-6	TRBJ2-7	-	TGTGCCAGCAGCTTGAACAGTCCTGAGCAGTACTTC	CASSLNSPEQYF
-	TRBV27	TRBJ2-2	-	TGTGCCAGCAGTTTACCGGGGGGCCGAACCGGGGAGCTGTTTTTT	CASSLPGGRTGELFF
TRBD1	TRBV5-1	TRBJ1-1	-	TGCGCCAGCAGTGAGGGGTTGGGGACAGGGGGCGCGGAGAACACTGAAGCTTTCTTT	CASSEGLGTGGAENTEAFF
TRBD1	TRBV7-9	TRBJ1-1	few	TGTGCCAGCAGCTTACCCGGGACAGCGAACACTGAAGCTTTCTTT	CASSLPGTANTEAFF
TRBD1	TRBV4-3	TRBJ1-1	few	TGCGCCAGCAGCCAAGAGTTAGGCAGGGGGCTGTTAGACACTGAAGCTTTCTTT	CASSQELGRGLLDTEAFF
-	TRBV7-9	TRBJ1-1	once	TGTGCCAGCAGACCAAGGGACGGGGGGATGAACACTGAAGCTTTCTTT	CASRPRDGGMNTEAFF